This T cell receptor (beta chain) is from a study of T cells in localized non-small cell lung cancer. Study outcomes and limitations: Uninvolved neighboring lung showed the greatest T cell clonality, exceeding tumor. Multi-region tumor sequencing was not done, so intratumor heterogeneity could not be excluded. Adjacent lung was found to contain a median approximately 60 of the top 100 tumor clones.

This clone was observed a handful of times. Its antigen is unidentified. Germline V gene lookup returns CDR1 MNHNS and CDR2 SASEGT. Trimming removed 0 bases at V and 7 bases at J, with 12 bases between. The length of the CDR3 is 15 residues. Assay used: immunoSEQ multiplex PCR; TCRdb lists only in-frame clones, some missing. The sample contains about 1,300 clones, around 40% of which appear only once. The input for sequencing was lung tumor tissue, taken before any cancer treatment. The sequence derives from a woman aged 35-75 years with stage II squamous cell lung carcinoma. The rearrangement uses TRBV6-1 and TRBJ1-4, with a tentative D call TRBD1 (5 bases). The CDR3 here is CASSEAADSPEKLFF. The CDR3 DNA reads as TGTGCCAGCAGTGAAGCGGCCGACAGTCCTGAAAAACTGTTTTTT.